This entry lists 9 T cell receptor beta chains sequenced from one sample in a study of breast tumors, draining lymph nodes, adjacent tissues. TCRdb reprocessed the multiplex PCR reads with MiXCR, giving one entry per CDR3 protein. The profile shows around 140,000 distinct CDR3 sequences, around a third of them singletons. Breast cancer patients provided tissue from their axillary draining lymph nodes. Sequenced input: axillary lymph node tissue. The receptors stem from a female donor with breast cancer. Some clones in this sample may be carry-over from other donors' samples.

This clonotype was seen at least ten times. This CDR3 is CASSFQSEQYV. CDR3 nucleotide sequence: TGTGCCAGCAGCTTCCAATCCGAGCAGTACGTC. V is TRBV5-6 and J is TRBJ2-7; D gene ambiguous. CDR3 length: 11 residues. Germline CDR1 reads SGHDT; CDR2 reads YYEEEE. The V and J ends lost 2 bases and 6 bases respectively, with 6 bases between them.

This clonotype was seen at least ten times. The J gene is TRBJ1-2, the V gene TRBV20-1, with 10 bases that match TRBD1. The junction had 11 bases not matched to a gene; V was cut back by 5 bases and J by 8 bases. The CDR3 is 14 amino acids. CDR1 and CDR2 from the germline V gene are DFQATT and SNEGSKA (reference sequence). CDR3 amino acids: CSAGRRTGGGGYTF. The CDR3 DNA sequence: TGCAGTGCTGGCCGACGGACAGGGGGAGGGGGCTACACCTTC.

A single count supports this clonotype. The V gene is TRBV7-9, the J gene TRBJ2-3; 7 bases agree with TRBD2. Losses at the gene ends were 3 bases for V and 5 bases for J; bases not matched to a gene: 5. The germline gives CDR1 SEHNR, CDR2 FQNEAQ (reference sequence). The CDR3 runs to 14 residues. The DNA for the CDR3 is TGTGCCAGCAGCTTCCTTGGCGGGGGAGATACGCAGTATTTT. Encoded protein: CASSFLGGGDTQYF.

This clonotype came up once. This chain links TRBV7-9 with TRBJ1-2, with TRBD1 matching over 7 bases. The CDR3 extends over 16 amino acids. Germline values: CDR1 SEHNR, CDR2 FQNEAQ (reference sequence). V lost 4 bases and J lost 12; bases outside the gene matches: 20. For the CDR3, the DNA is TGTGCCAGCAGCTCCTCTACCCTCGACAGGGTCGGAGGCCACACCTTC. Translating it yields CASSSSTLDRVGGHTF.

Only a few counts were recorded for this clonotype. A much larger clone is a single base away; this may be a read error. V and J are TRBV2 and TRBJ1-2, with D possibly being TRBD1 (5 bases). Trimming pared 7 bases from V and 4 bases from J, leaving 16 bases between. This CDR3 has 14 amino acids. Germline V gene lookup returns CDR1 SNHLY and CDR2 FYNNEI. This CDR3 is CASTSQDSLYGYTF. For the CDR3, the DNA is TGTGCCAGCACCTCCCAAGACAGCCTCTATGGCTACACCTTC.

At least ten counts were recorded for this clonotype. The gene calls are TRBV24-1 and TRBJ2-3; weak D call: TRBD1 (5 bases). Germline V gene sequence: CDR1 KGHDR, CDR2 SFDVKD. Trimming removed 5 bases from V and 0 bases from J, with 8 bases in between. The CDR3 sequence is 14 residues long. As DNA, the CDR3 is TGTGCCACCAGTGGGACAAGGAGCACAGATACGCAGTATTTT. This gives the protein CATSGTRSTDTQYF.

Note on this clonotype: A much more abundant neighbour one base away suggests this may be a read error. The gene calls are TRBV7-2 and TRBJ2-5, with a tentative D call TRBD2 (6 bases). This CDR3 is 15 amino acids long. Germline CDR1 reads SGHTA; CDR2 reads FQGNSA. For the CDR3, the DNA is TGTGCCAGCAGCAAAGGAGGGGCTGGGCAAGAGACCCAGCACTTC. This encodes CASSKGGAGQETQHF.

This clonotype was recorded once. The CDR3 end shows no conserved phenylalanine or tryptophan, and so a read error is likely. CDR3 DNA sequence: TGTGCCAGCAGCCAATATCTGGAAAGGGCTGGGGCCAACGTCCTGACTTTG. Protein sequence: CASSQYLERAGANVLTL. The rearrangement uses TRBV14 and TRBJ2-6; D ambiguous. Trimming cost V 2 bases and J 2 bases, with 13 bases left between them. The germline gives CDR1 SGHDN, CDR2 FVKESK. The CDR3 has 17 amino acids.

This clonotype has just a few counts. Because it lacks the conserved phenylalanine or tryptophan at the end, this CDR3 is likely a read error. It is unclear where the CDR3 begins or ends on the DNA, so no DNA is shown, and the CDR3 is as TCRdb lists it. This chain connects TRBV2 to TRBJ2-2; the D call TRBD2 from the table was never checked on the DNA. The length of the CDR3 is 10 amino acids, counting both ends. The germline gives CDR1 SNHLY, CDR2 FYNNEI. CDR3 in amino acids: CASSEEAGGI.